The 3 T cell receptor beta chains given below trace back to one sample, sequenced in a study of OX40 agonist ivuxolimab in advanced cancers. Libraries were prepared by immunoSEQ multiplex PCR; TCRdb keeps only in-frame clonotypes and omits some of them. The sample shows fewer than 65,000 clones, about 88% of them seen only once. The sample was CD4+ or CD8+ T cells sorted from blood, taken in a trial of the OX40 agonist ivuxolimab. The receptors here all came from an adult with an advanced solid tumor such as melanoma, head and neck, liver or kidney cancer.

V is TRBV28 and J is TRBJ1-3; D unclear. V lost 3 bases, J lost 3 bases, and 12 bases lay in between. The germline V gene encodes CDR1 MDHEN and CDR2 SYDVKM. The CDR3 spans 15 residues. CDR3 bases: TGTGCCAGCAGTTTTGGAGGCGGTGGTGGAAACACCATATATTTT. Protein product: CASSFGGGGGNTIYF.

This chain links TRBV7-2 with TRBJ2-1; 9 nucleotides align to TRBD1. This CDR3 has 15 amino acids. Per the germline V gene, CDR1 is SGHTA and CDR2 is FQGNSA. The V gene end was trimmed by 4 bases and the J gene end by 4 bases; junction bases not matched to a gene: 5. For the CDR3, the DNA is TGTGCCAGCAGCTCGGACAGGGGAGGTTACAATGAGCAGTTCTTC. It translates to CASSSDRGGYNEQFF.

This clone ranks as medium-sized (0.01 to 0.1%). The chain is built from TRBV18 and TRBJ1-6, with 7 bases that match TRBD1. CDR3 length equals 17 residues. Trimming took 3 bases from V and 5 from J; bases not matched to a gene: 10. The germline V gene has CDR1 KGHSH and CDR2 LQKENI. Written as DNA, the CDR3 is TGTGCCAGCTCACCGCTACCGACCGGGACAGATAATTCACCCCTCCACTTT. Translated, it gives CASSPLPTGTDNSPLHF.